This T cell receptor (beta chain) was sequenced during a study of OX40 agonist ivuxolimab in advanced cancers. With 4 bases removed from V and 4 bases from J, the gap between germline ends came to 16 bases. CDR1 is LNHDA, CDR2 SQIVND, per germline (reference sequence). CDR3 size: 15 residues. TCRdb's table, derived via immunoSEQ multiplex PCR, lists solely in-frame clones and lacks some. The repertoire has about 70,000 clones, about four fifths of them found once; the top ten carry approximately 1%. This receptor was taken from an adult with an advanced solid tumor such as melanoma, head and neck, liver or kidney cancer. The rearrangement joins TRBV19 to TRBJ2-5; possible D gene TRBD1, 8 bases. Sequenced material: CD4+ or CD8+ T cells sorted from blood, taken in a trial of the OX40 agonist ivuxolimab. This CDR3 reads CASSTGRTGTETQYF. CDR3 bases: TGTGCCAGTAGTACCGGGAGGACAGGGACAGAGACCCAGTACTTC.